Below are 8 T cell receptor beta chains sequenced from a single sample in a study of cytomegalovirus exposure and HLA in healthy donors. The PCR ran on 60 Vbeta and 13 Jbeta primers. The data were produced by immunoSEQ multiplex PCR, yet TCRdb's version contains in-frame clones alone and is incomplete. The table has a few hundred thousand clones, roughly 84% seen once. Material: PBMCs. These receptors were obtained from a girl aged 5-17 years in good health and CMV-seronegative.

The chain uses TRBV28 and TRBJ1-3; D is unclear. The V end was cut by 5 bases, the J end by 1 base, with 18 bases between. Germline V lookup: CDR1 MDHEN, CDR2 SYDVKM. This CDR3 comprises 17 residues. The CDR3 DNA reads as TGTGCCAGCAGTCGCCGGGGATTAATAGGGTCTGGAAACACCATATATTTT. This translates into CASSRRGLIGSGNTIYF. Variable domain in full (rest from reference TRBV28 and TRBJ1-3): DVKVTQSSRYLVKRTGEKVFLECVQDMDHENMFWYRQDPGLGLRLIYFSYDVKMKEKGDIPEGYSVSREKKERFSLILESASTNQTSMYLCASSRRGLIGSGNTIYFGEGSWLTVV.

A single count supports this clone. V gene TRBV2 combines with J gene TRBJ2-7, with TRBD2 as a possible D gene (5 bases). The V and J ends lost 5 bases and 3 bases respectively, with 11 bases between them. CDR3 size: 13 residues. CDR1 is SNHLY, CDR2 FYNNEI, per germline. The CDR3 here is CASSYRGIYEQYF. The CDR3 nucleotides read TGTGCCAGCAGTTACCGGGGAATCTACGAGCAGTACTTC.

The V call is TRBV5-6, the J call TRBJ1-6; possibly TRBD1 for D (6 bases). This CDR3 comprises 15 residues. The V gene's germline CDR1 is SGHDT and CDR2 YYEEEE. Trimming took off 4 bases at V and 0 bases at J, with 8 bases between the two ends. The DNA for the CDR3 is TGTGCCAGCAGCCTGGACAGCTCCTATAATTCACCCCTCCACTTT. It codes for CASSLDSSYNSPLHF.

The chain joins TRBV25-1 to TRBJ1-6; D is possibly TRBD1 (6 bases). This CDR3 comprises 17 residues. Looked up from germline, CDR1 is MGHDK and CDR2 is SYGVNS. Trimming removed 5 bases at V and 0 bases at J, with 14 bases between. The CDR3, as DNA: TGTGCCAGCAGTTCGGGACAAACCAGCTCCTATAATTCACCCCTCCACTTT. This codes for CASSSGQTSSYNSPLHF.

The chain has TRBV11-1 and TRBJ1-1; 9 nucleotides align to TRBD1. Germline V CDR1 and CDR2: SGHAT, FQDESV (reference sequence). The V and J ends lost 5 bases and 6 bases, in that order; junction bases with no gene match: 4. CDR3 size: 13 residues. Written as DNA, the CDR3 is TGTGCCAGCAGCCGGGACAGGGACGCTGAAGCTTTCTTT. This gives the protein CASSRDRDAEAFF.

The genes are TRBV7-8 and TRBJ2-1; possibly TRBD2 for D (6 bases). The germline CDR1 and CDR2 sequences are SGHVS and FQNEAQ. Trimming took off 0 bases at V and 3 bases at J, with 15 bases between the two ends. This CDR3 region has 17 residues. CDR3 coding DNA: TGTGCCAGCAGCTTAGCCTCCTACCGACTAGACTACAATGAGCAGTTCTTC. The encoded protein is CASSLASYRLDYNEQFF. Based on the CDR3 plus reference TRBV7-8 and TRBJ2-1, the full variable domain is GAGVSQSPRYKVAKRGQDVALRCDPISGHVSLFWYQQALGQGPEFLTYFQNEAQLDKSGLPSDRFFAERPEGSVSTLKIQRTQQEDSAVYLCASSLASYRLDYNEQFFGPGTRLTVL.

This clone was counted only a few times. V is TRBV4-1 and J is TRBJ2-5, with 10 bases matching TRBD2. The CDR3 is 17 residues long. V shed 4 bases, J shed 4 bases, and the junction held 12 bases outside the gene matches. Germline V lookup: CDR1 MGHRA, CDR2 YSYEKL. The CDR3 spells CASSRSISGGPGETQYF. The CDR3 bases are TGCGCCAGCAGCCGATCCATTAGCGGGGGGCCGGGAGAGACCCAGTACTTC.

The V call is TRBV7-8, the J call TRBJ1-4; TRBD1 aligns across 7 bases. Germline CDR1 and CDR2: SGHVS and FQNEAQ. CDR3 length: 16 amino acids. V dropped 5 bases and J dropped 5; count of bases not matched to a gene: 11. CDR3 DNA sequence: TGTGCCAGCAGCCCACTAACAGGGGTTCGAAATGAAAAACTGTTTTTT. It translates to CASSPLTGVRNEKLFF.